These T cell receptor beta chains were read from a single sample in a study of blood T cell repertoires in COVID-19. Using immunoSEQ multiplex PCR, the repertoire was profiled, and TCRdb retains in-frame clones only, with some absent. Among 200,000 or so clones listed, 80% to 90% were seen once. Source material: PBMCs or T cells enriched from blood (not recorded which). The receptors here all came from a young woman in a cohort exposed to, infected with or recovered from COVID-19 (not recorded which). Each CDR3 is given with its conserved first and last residue. Each record gives: D gene, V gene, J gene, clone size, CDR3 length, CDR3 protein, CDR3 DNA. D genes are given only for firm matches. A clone size is listed for some rows: how often the clone was seen (once, few, many), or a class if it is expanded.

d_call: NA; v_call: TRBV21-1; j_call: TRBJ1-6; clone_size: NA; cdr3_length: 14; cdr3_aa: CASSRADFRQDLHF; cdr3_nt: TGTGCCAGCAGCCGCGCGGACTTTAGGCAGGACCTCCACTTT
d_call: TRBD1; v_call: TRBV3-1/TRBV3-2; j_call: TRBJ1-4; clone_size: NA; cdr3_length: 15; cdr3_aa: CASSQMTGGREKLFF; cdr3_nt: TGTGCCAGCAGCCAAATGACAGGGGGCCGAGAAAAACTGTTTTTT
d_call: NA; v_call: TRBV21-1; j_call: TRBJ2-3; clone_size: NA; cdr3_length: 16; cdr3_aa: CASSKTRDLSTDTQYF; cdr3_nt: TGTGCCAGCAGCAAAACACGGGACTTGAGCACAGATACGCAGTATTTT
d_call: TRBD1; v_call: TRBV27; j_call: TRBJ1-4; clone_size: NA; cdr3_length: 17; cdr3_aa: CASSRKTTGTGDEKLFF; cdr3_nt: TGTGCCAGCAGCCGTAAAACAACCGGGACAGGGGATGAAAAACTGTTTTTT
d_call: NA; v_call: TRBV3-1/TRBV3-2; j_call: TRBJ1-1; clone_size: NA; cdr3_length: 13; cdr3_aa: CASSQEVNTEAFF; cdr3_nt: TGTGCCAGCAGTCAGGAGGTGAACACTGAAGCTTTCTTT
d_call: NA; v_call: TRBV21-1; j_call: TRBJ1-1; clone_size: NA; cdr3_length: 11; cdr3_aa: CASSRTEEAFF; cdr3_nt: TGTGCCAGCAGCAGAACAGAAGAAGCTTTCTTT
d_call: NA; v_call: TRBV2; j_call: TRBJ2-5; clone_size: few; cdr3_length: 14; cdr3_aa: CASSPDSNQETQYF; cdr3_nt: TGTGCCAGCAGTCCCGACTCCAACCAAGAGACCCAGTACTTC
d_call: TRBD2; v_call: TRBV27; j_call: TRBJ2-2; clone_size: NA; cdr3_length: 16; cdr3_aa: CASSYLAGGPGGELFF; cdr3_nt: TGTGCCAGCAGTTACCTAGCGGGGGGGCCGGGCGGGGAGCTGTTTTTT
d_call: NA; v_call: TRBV7-9; j_call: TRBJ1-5; clone_size: few; cdr3_length: 13; cdr3_aa: CASSWHSNQPQHF; cdr3_nt: TGTGCCAGCAGCTGGCATAGCAATCAGCCCCAGCATTTT
d_call: NA; v_call: TRBV5-1; j_call: TRBJ1-2; clone_size: NA; cdr3_length: 14; cdr3_aa: CASSLEGRGSGYTF; cdr3_nt: TGCGCCAGCAGCTTAGAAGGAAGAGGCTCTGGCTACACCTTC
d_call: TRBD1; v_call: TRBV6-5; j_call: TRBJ2-1; clone_size: NA; cdr3_length: 15; cdr3_aa: CASNAPGQGAGEQFF; cdr3_nt: TGTGCCAGCAACGCTCCGGGACAGGGGGCGGGTGAGCAGTTCTTC
d_call: NA; v_call: TRBV3-1/TRBV3-2; j_call: TRBJ2-2; clone_size: NA; cdr3_length: 13; cdr3_aa: CASSLRDTGELFF; cdr3_nt: TGTGCCAGCAGCCTTCGGGACACCGGGGAGCTGTTTTTT
d_call: NA; v_call: TRBV19; j_call: TRBJ1-1; clone_size: NA; cdr3_length: 14; cdr3_aa: CASSVSREDTEAFF; cdr3_nt: TGTGCCAGTAGTGTATCCCGGGAGGACACTGAAGCTTTCTTT
d_call: TRBD1; v_call: TRBV5-1; j_call: TRBJ1-3; clone_size: NA; cdr3_length: 16; cdr3_aa: CASRAQGAASGNTIYF; cdr3_nt: TGCGCCAGTAGGGCCCAGGGGGCGGCGAGCGGAAACACCATATATTTT
d_call: TRBD2; v_call: TRBV19; j_call: TRBJ2-7; clone_size: NA; cdr3_length: 14; cdr3_aa: CASSPRLAGYEQYF; cdr3_nt: TGTGCCAGTAGTCCCCGACTAGCCGGCTACGAGCAGTACTTC
d_call: NA; v_call: TRBV5-5; j_call: TRBJ1-2; clone_size: NA; cdr3_length: 14; cdr3_aa: CASSLSGDNYGYTF; cdr3_nt: TGTGCCAGCAGCTTATCGGGGGATAACTATGGCTACACCTTC
d_call: TRBD1; v_call: TRBV7-2; j_call: TRBJ1-1; clone_size: NA; cdr3_length: 16; cdr3_aa: CASSFGTGGSNTEAFF; cdr3_nt: TGTGCCAGCAGCTTCGGGACAGGAGGTTCGAACACTGAAGCTTTCTTT
d_call: TRBD1; v_call: TRBV5-1; j_call: TRBJ2-7; clone_size: NA; cdr3_length: 15; cdr3_aa: CASSSGTDFSYEQYF; cdr3_nt: TGCGCCAGCAGTTCCGGGACAGACTTCTCCTACGAGCAGTACTTC
d_call: TRBD1; v_call: TRBV18; j_call: TRBJ1-5; clone_size: NA; cdr3_length: 15; cdr3_aa: CASSSGTGRGRTQHF; cdr3_nt: TGTGCCAGCTCTTCCGGGACAGGGAGGGGAAGGACCCAGCATTTT
d_call: TRBD1; v_call: TRBV5-4; j_call: TRBJ1-3; clone_size: NA; cdr3_length: 16; cdr3_aa: CASSPTGKQYGNTIYF; cdr3_nt: TGTGCCAGCAGCCCGACAGGGAAACAGTATGGAAACACCATATATTTT
d_call: NA; v_call: TRBV9; j_call: TRBJ1-5; clone_size: NA; cdr3_length: 11; cdr3_aa: CASSPSWPQHF; cdr3_nt: TGTGCCAGCAGCCCTTCTTGGCCCCAGCATTTT
d_call: TRBD1; v_call: TRBV7-8; j_call: TRBJ2-7; clone_size: NA; cdr3_length: 13; cdr3_aa: CASMGQSRYEQYF; cdr3_nt: TGTGCCAGCATGGGACAGTCCAGGTACGAGCAGTACTTC
d_call: NA; v_call: TRBV24-1; j_call: TRBJ2-2; clone_size: NA; cdr3_length: 16; cdr3_aa: CATSDLPGTRAGELFF; cdr3_nt: TGTGCCACCAGTGATTTGCCCGGGACACGGGCCGGGGAGCTGTTTTTT
d_call: NA; v_call: TRBV5-1; j_call: TRBJ1-1; clone_size: NA; cdr3_length: 14; cdr3_aa: CASSQDGMNTEAFF; cdr3_nt: TGCGCCAGCAGCCAGGACGGGATGAACACTGAAGCTTTCTTT
d_call: NA; v_call: TRBV7-3; j_call: TRBJ2-2; clone_size: NA; cdr3_length: 16; cdr3_aa: CASSLNPTGNTGELFF; cdr3_nt: TGTGCCAGCAGCTTGAACCCTACAGGCAACACCGGGGAGCTGTTTTTT
d_call: TRBD2; v_call: TRBV11-3; j_call: TRBJ2-3; clone_size: NA; cdr3_length: 16; cdr3_aa: CASSLVLAGAGDTQYF; cdr3_nt: TGTGCCAGCAGCTTAGTACTAGCGGGAGCGGGCGATACGCAGTATTTT
d_call: TRBD1; v_call: TRBV19; j_call: TRBJ2-2; clone_size: few; cdr3_length: 14; cdr3_aa: CASRRDRDTGELFF; cdr3_nt: TGTGCCAGTAGAAGGGACAGGGACACCGGGGAGCTGTTTTTT
d_call: TRBD1; v_call: TRBV9; j_call: TRBJ1-2; clone_size: NA; cdr3_length: 16; cdr3_aa: CASSETGGPSNYGYTF; cdr3_nt: TGTGCCAGCAGCGAAACAGGGGGTCCCTCTAACTATGGCTACACCTTC
d_call: TRBD2; v_call: TRBV5-1; j_call: TRBJ2-1; clone_size: NA; cdr3_length: 16; cdr3_aa: CASSYGTSGSGDEQFF; cdr3_nt: TGCGCCAGCAGCTATGGGACTAGCGGGAGCGGCGATGAGCAGTTCTTC
d_call: TRBD1; v_call: TRBV7-9; j_call: TRBJ1-2; clone_size: NA; cdr3_length: 14; cdr3_aa: CASIQKGAIYGYTF; cdr3_nt: TGTGCCAGTATCCAAAAGGGGGCGATCTATGGCTACACCTTC
d_call: TRBD2; v_call: TRBV7-8; j_call: TRBJ2-3; clone_size: NA; cdr3_length: 14; cdr3_aa: CASTSGGYTDTQYF; cdr3_nt: TGTGCCAGCACTAGCGGGGGTTACACAGATACGCAGTATTTT
d_call: NA; v_call: TRBV24-1; j_call: TRBJ1-5; clone_size: NA; cdr3_length: 16; cdr3_aa: CATSDSKEGSNQPQHF; cdr3_nt: TGTGCCACCAGTGATTCGAAGGAGGGTAGCAATCAGCCCCAGCATTTT
d_call: NA; v_call: TRBV12-3/TRBV12-4; j_call: TRBJ1-2; clone_size: once; cdr3_length: 13; cdr3_aa: CASSLDSPYGYTF; cdr3_nt: TGTGCCAGCAGTTTAGACAGCCCCTATGGCTACACCTTC
d_call: TRBD1; v_call: TRBV28; j_call: TRBJ2-3; clone_size: NA; cdr3_length: 12; cdr3_aa: CASRTGPDTQYF; cdr3_nt: TGTGCCAGCAGGACAGGGCCAGATACGCAGTATTTT
d_call: NA; v_call: TRBV6-5; j_call: TRBJ2-7; clone_size: NA; cdr3_length: 14; cdr3_aa: CASSYGRVSYEQYF; cdr3_nt: TGTGCCAGCAGTTACGGCAGGGTAAGCTACGAGCAGTACTTC
d_call: NA; v_call: TRBV15; j_call: TRBJ2-7; clone_size: NA; cdr3_length: 14; cdr3_aa: CATSIINRVNEQYF; cdr3_nt: TGTGCCACCAGCATTATAAACAGGGTTAACGAGCAGTACTTC
d_call: TRBD1; v_call: TRBV24-1; j_call: TRBJ1-1; clone_size: NA; cdr3_length: 14; cdr3_aa: CATRDRGQNTEAFF; cdr3_nt: TGTGCCACCAGGGACAGGGGGCAGAACACTGAAGCTTTCTTT
d_call: NA; v_call: TRBV7-3; j_call: TRBJ1-1; clone_size: NA; cdr3_length: 15; cdr3_aa: CASSPLGGRNTEAFF; cdr3_nt: TGTGCCAGCAGCCCCCTGGGAGGCAGGAACACTGAAGCTTTCTTT
d_call: TRBD2; v_call: TRBV6-5; j_call: TRBJ2-5; clone_size: NA; cdr3_length: 14; cdr3_aa: CASGLAGGAETQYF; cdr3_nt: TGTGCCAGCGGGCTAGCGGGAGGGGCAGAGACCCAGTACTTC
d_call: TRBD1; v_call: TRBV28; j_call: TRBJ1-5; clone_size: NA; cdr3_length: 17; cdr3_aa: CASSLPPRTGSYQPQHF; cdr3_nt: TGTGCCAGCAGTTTGCCGCCGAGGACAGGGTCCTATCAGCCCCAGCATTTT
d_call: NA; v_call: TRBV12-3/TRBV12-4; j_call: TRBJ1-2; clone_size: NA; cdr3_length: 13; cdr3_aa: CASSLGQIYGYTF; cdr3_nt: TGTGCCAGCAGTTTAGGGCAGATCTATGGCTACACCTTC
d_call: NA; v_call: TRBV15; j_call: TRBJ2-5; clone_size: NA; cdr3_length: 15; cdr3_aa: CATSRDRLSSETQYF; cdr3_nt: TGTGCCACCAGCAGAGATCGTCTATCTTCAGAGACCCAGTACTTC
d_call: TRBD1; v_call: TRBV2; j_call: TRBJ2-4; clone_size: NA; cdr3_length: 16; cdr3_aa: CASSGRDRASKNIQYF; cdr3_nt: TGTGCCAGCAGTGGCCGGGACAGGGCTTCCAAAAACATTCAGTACTTC
d_call: TRBD1; v_call: TRBV18; j_call: TRBJ1-1; clone_size: NA; cdr3_length: 14; cdr3_aa: CASSADRLNTEAFF; cdr3_nt: TGTGCCAGCTCCGCGGACAGGTTGAACACTGAAGCTTTCTTT
d_call: TRBD2; v_call: TRBV7-7; j_call: TRBJ2-2; clone_size: few; cdr3_length: 17; cdr3_aa: CASSLGRLAGDTGELFF; cdr3_nt: TGTGCCAGCAGCTTAGGGCGACTAGCGGGGGACACCGGGGAGCTGTTTTTT
d_call: NA; v_call: TRBV27; j_call: TRBJ2-7; clone_size: NA; cdr3_length: 10; cdr3_aa: CAKSDYEQYF; cdr3_nt: TGTGCCAAGTCAGACTACGAGCAGTACTTC
d_call: TRBD1; v_call: TRBV4-1; j_call: TRBJ2-2; clone_size: NA; cdr3_length: 17; cdr3_aa: CASSQDRTGGYTGELFF; cdr3_nt: TGCGCCAGCAGCCAAGATAGGACAGGGGGGTACACCGGGGAGCTGTTTTTT
d_call: NA; v_call: TRBV5-8; j_call: TRBJ1-1; clone_size: NA; cdr3_length: 13; cdr3_aa: CASSFPGNTEAFF; cdr3_nt: TGTGCCAGCAGCTTCCCGGGGAACACTGAAGCTTTCTTT
d_call: NA; v_call: TRBV7-3; j_call: TRBJ2-4; clone_size: NA; cdr3_length: 15; cdr3_aa: CASSLTQDPKNIQYF; cdr3_nt: TGTGCCAGCAGCTTAACGCAGGATCCCAAAAACATTCAGTACTTC
d_call: TRBD1; v_call: TRBV2; j_call: TRBJ1-2; clone_size: NA; cdr3_length: 14; cdr3_aa: CASRRQGFNYGYTF; cdr3_nt: TGTGCCAGCAGACGACAGGGGTTTAACTATGGCTACACCTTC
d_call: TRBD1; v_call: TRBV28; j_call: TRBJ1-6; clone_size: NA; cdr3_length: 19; cdr3_aa: CASRLTGQALSSYNSPLHF; cdr3_nt: TGTGCCAGCAGACTAACGGGACAGGCCTTGAGCTCCTATAATTCACCCCTCCACTTT
d_call: NA; v_call: TRBV7-9; j_call: TRBJ2-5; clone_size: NA; cdr3_length: 14; cdr3_aa: CASSLEGGAGTQYF; cdr3_nt: TGTGCCAGCAGCTTAGAAGGAGGGGCTGGGACCCAGTACTTC
d_call: NA; v_call: TRBV5-1; j_call: TRBJ1-1; clone_size: NA; cdr3_length: 15; cdr3_aa: CASSLPGTRDTEAFF; cdr3_nt: TGCGCCAGCAGCTTGCCCGGGACACGGGACACTGAAGCTTTCTTT
d_call: NA; v_call: TRBV6-5; j_call: TRBJ1-2; clone_size: NA; cdr3_length: 15; cdr3_aa: CASSYSRVANYGYTF; cdr3_nt: TGTGCCAGCAGTTACTCCCGCGTCGCTAACTATGGCTACACCTTC